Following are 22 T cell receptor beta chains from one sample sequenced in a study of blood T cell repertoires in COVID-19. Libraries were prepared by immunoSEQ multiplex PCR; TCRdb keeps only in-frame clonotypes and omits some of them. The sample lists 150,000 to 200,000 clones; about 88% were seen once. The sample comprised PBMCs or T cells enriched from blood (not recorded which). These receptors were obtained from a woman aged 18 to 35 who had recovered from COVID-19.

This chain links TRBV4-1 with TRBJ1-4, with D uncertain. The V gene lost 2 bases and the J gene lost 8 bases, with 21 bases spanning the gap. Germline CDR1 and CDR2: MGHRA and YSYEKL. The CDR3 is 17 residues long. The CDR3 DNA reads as TGCGCCAGCAGCCAATCCTACCTAGGGAGAAATCGGGAAAAACTGTTTTTT. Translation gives CASSQSYLGRNREKLFF.

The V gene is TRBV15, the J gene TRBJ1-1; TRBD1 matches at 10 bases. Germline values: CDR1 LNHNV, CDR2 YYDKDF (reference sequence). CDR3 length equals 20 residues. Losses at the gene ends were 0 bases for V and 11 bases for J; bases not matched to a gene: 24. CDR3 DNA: TGTGCCACCAGCAGAGATTCGGTCTTGGCTTGGGGACAGGGGCTACATGAGGCTTTCTTT. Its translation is CATSRDSVLAWGQGLHEAFF.

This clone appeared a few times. CDR3 loop: CAWSVSQHNSPLHF. CDR3 bases: TGTGCCTGGAGTGTCTCACAGCATAATTCACCCCTCCACTTT. The V call is TRBV30, the J call TRBJ1-6; no reliable D call. V was cut by 0 bases and J by 5 bases, with 8 bases left in between. CDR3 length equals 14 residues. CDR1 is GTSNPN, CDR2 SVGIG, per germline (reference sequence).

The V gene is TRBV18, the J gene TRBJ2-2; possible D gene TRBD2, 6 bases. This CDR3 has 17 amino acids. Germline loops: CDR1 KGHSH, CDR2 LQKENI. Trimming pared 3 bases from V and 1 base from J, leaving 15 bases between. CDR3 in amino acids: CASSPVASGLNTGELFF. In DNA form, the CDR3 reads TGTGCCAGCTCACCGGTGGCGAGCGGGTTGAACACCGGGGAGCTGTTTTTT.

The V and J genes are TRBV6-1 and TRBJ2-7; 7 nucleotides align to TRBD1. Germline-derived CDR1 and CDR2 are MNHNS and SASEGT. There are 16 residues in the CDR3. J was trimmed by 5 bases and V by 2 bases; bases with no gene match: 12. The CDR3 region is CASSEKSGGPRHEQYF. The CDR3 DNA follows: TGTGCCAGCAGTGAAAAGTCAGGGGGTCCCCGCCACGAGCAGTACTTC.

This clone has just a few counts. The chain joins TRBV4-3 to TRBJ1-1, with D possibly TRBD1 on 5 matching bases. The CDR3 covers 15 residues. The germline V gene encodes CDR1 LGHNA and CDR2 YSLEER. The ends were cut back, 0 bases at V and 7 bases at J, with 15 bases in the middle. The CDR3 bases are TGCGCCAGCAGCCAAGACCCCCGGGCAGGGAATGAAGCTTTCTTT. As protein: CASSQDPRAGNEAFF.

CDR3 in amino acids: CASSTSGLNEQFF. CDR3 DNA sequence: TGTGCCAGTAGTACTAGCGGGTTGAATGAGCAGTTCTTC. The chain carries TRBV19 and TRBJ2-1, with 8 bases identical to TRBD2. V was clipped by 4 bases and J by 7 bases; unmatched bases: 3. Germline V gene sequence: CDR1 LNHDA, CDR2 SQIVND (reference sequence). The length of the CDR3 is 13 residues. Variable domain in full (rest from reference TRBV19 and TRBJ2-1): DGGITQSPKYLFRKEGQNVTLSCEQNLNHDAMYWYRQDPGQGLRLIYYSQIVNDFQKGDIAEGYSVSREKKESFPLTVTSAQKNPTAFYLCASSTSGLNEQFFGPGTRLTVL.

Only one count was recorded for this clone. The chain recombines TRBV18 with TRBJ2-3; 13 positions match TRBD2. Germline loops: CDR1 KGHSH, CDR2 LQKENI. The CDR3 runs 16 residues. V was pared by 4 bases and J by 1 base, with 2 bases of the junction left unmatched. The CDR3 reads CASSRGTSGGTDTQYF. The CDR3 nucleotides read TGTGCCAGCTCACGAGGGACTAGCGGGGGCACAGATACGCAGTATTTT.

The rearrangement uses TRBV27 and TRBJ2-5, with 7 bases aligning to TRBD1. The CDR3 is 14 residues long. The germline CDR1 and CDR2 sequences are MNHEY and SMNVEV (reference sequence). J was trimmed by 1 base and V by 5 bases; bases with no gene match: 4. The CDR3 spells CASSVAGGQETQYF. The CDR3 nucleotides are TGTGCCAGCAGTGTAGCAGGGGGCCAAGAGACCCAGTACTTC.

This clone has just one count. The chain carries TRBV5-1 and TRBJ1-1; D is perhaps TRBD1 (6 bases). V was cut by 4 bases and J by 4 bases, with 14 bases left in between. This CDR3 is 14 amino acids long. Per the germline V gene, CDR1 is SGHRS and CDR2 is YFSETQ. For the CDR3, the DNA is TGCGCCAGCAGCCCGGAAGGACAGATCACTGAAGCTTTCTTT. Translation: CASSPEGQITEAFF. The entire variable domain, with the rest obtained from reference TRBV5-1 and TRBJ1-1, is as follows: KAGVTQTPRYLIKTRGQQVTLSCSPISGHRSVSWYQQTPGQGLQFLFEYFSETQRNKGNFPGRFSGRQFSNSRSEMNVSTLELGDSALYLCASSPEGQITEAFFGQGTRLTVV.

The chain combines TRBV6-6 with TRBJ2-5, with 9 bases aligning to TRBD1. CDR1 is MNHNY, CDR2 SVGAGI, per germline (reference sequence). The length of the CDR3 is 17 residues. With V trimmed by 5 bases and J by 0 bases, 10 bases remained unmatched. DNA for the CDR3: TGTGCCAGCAGTCCCCTCGGGACAGGGTCGTACCAAGAGACCCAGTACTTC. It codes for CASSPLGTGSYQETQYF.

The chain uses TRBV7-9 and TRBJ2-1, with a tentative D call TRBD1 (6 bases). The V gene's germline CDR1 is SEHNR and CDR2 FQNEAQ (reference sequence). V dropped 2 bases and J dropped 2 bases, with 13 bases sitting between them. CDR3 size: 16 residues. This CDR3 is CASSLTAGGPYNEQFF. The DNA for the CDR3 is TGTGCCAGCAGCTTAACTGCTGGGGGCCCCTACAATGAGCAGTTCTTC. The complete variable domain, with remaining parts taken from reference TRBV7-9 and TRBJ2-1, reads DTGVSQNPRHKITKRGQNVTFRCDPISEHNRLYWYRQTLGQGPEFLTYFQNEAQLEKSRLLSDRFSAERPKGSFSTLEIQRTEQGDSAMYLCASSLTAGGPYNEQFFGPGTRLTVL.

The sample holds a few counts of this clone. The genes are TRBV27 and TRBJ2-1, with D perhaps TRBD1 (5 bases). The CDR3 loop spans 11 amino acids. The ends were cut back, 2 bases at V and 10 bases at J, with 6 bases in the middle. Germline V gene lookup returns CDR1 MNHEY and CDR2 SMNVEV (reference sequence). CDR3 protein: CASSLNREQFF. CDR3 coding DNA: TGTGCCAGCAGTTTAAACAGGGAGCAGTTCTTC.

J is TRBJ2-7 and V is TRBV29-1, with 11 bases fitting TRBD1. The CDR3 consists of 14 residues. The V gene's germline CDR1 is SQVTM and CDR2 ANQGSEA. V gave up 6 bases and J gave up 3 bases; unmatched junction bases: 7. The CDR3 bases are TGCAGCGTAGCAACCGGGACAGGGGGCTACGAGCAGTACTTC. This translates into CSVATGTGGYEQYF.

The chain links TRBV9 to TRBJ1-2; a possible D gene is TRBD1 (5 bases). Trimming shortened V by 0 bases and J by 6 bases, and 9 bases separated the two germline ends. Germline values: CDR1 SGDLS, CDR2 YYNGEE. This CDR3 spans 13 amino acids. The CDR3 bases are TGTGCCAGCAGCGTAGTCGGGGGAAATGGCTACACCTTC. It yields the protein CASSVVGGNGYTF.

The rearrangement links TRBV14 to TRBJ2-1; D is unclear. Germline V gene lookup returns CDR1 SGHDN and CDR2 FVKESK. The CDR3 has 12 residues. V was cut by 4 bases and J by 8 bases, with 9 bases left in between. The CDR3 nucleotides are TGTGCCAGCAGCCGACTCCTCGATGAGCAGTTCTTC. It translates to CASSRLLDEQFF.

This CDR3 is CASSLGTSGETQYF. CDR3 nucleotide sequence: TGTGCCAGCAGCTTAGGGACTAGCGGAGAGACCCAGTACTTC. The chain combines TRBV11-2 with TRBJ2-5; 10 bases map to TRBD2. This CDR3 contains 14 residues. Germline values: CDR1 SGHAT, CDR2 FQNNGV. With 1 base clipped from V and 4 bases from J, the junction kept 0 bases outside the gene matches.

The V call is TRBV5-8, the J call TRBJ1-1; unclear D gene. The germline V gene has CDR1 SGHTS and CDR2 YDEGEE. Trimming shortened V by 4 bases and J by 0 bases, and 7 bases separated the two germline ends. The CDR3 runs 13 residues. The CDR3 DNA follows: TGTGCCAGCAGCCCATACATGAACACTGAAGCTTTCTTT. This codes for CASSPYMNTEAFF. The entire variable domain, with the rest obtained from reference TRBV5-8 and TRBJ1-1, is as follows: EAGVTQSPTHLIKTRGQQATLRCSPISGHTSVYWYQQALGLGLQFLLWYDEGEERNRGNFPPRFSGRQFPNYSSELNVNALELEDSALYLCASSPYMNTEAFFGQGTRLTVV.

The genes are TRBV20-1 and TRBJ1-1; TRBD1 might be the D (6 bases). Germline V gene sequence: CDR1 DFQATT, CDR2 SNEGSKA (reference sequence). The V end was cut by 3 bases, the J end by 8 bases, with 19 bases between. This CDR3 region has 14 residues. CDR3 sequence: CSASLQGRVGEAFF. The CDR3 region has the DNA TGCAGTGCTAGTCTCCAGGGGAGGGTGGGGGAAGCTTTCTTT.

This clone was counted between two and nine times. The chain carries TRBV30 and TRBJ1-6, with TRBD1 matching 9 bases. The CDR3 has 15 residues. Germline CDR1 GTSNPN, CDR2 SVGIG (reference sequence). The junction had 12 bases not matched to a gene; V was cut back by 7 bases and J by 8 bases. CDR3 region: CALLKRDREDSPLHF. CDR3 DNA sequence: TGTGCCTTACTAAAGCGGGACAGGGAGGATTCACCCCTCCACTTT. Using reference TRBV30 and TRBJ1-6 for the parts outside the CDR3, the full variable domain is SQTIHQWPATLVQPVGSPLSLECTVEGTSNPNLYWYRQAAGRGLQLLFYSVGIGQISSEVPQNLSASRPQDRQFILSSKKLLLSDSGFYLCALLKRDREDSPLHFGNGTRLTVT.

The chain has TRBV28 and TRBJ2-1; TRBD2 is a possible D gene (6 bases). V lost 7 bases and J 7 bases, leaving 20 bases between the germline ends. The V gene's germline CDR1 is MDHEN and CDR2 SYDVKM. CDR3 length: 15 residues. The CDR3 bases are TGTGCCAGCACCGGAACCGGGACTCCCCCTAATGAGCAGTTCTTC. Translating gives CASTGTGTPPNEQFF.

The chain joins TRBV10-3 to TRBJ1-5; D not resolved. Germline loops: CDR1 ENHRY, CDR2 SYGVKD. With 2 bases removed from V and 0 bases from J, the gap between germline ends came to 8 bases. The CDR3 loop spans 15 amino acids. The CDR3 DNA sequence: TGTGCCATCAGTGAGGGAGGCAGTAGCAATCAGCCCCAGCATTTT. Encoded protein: CAISEGGSSNQPQHF.